A selection of T cell receptor beta chains follows, all from one sample in a study of technical replicates of blood from a few donors. Here immunoSEQ multiplex PCR was the method, and the copy in TCRdb shows in-frame clones only, minus some. The sample contains almost 70,000 clones, roughly nine tenths of which appear only once. The sequenced sample was T cells isolated from PBMCs. These receptor sequences come from a human donor in good health. CDR3s include the opening cysteine and the closing phenylalanine or tryptophan. The D gene is left open where the match is weak. Clone size is given for some rows only: seen once, a few or many times, or a class if the clone is expanded.

size: NA; D: TRBD2; V: TRBV11-2; J: TRBJ2-2; CDR3: CASSPYGGRAWNTGELFF; DNA: TGTGCCAGCAGCCCGTATGGCGGGAGGGCCTGGAACACCGGGGAGCTGTTTTTT
size: NA; D: NA; V: TRBV15; J: TRBJ2-7; CDR3: CATAPAVLTYEQYF; DNA: TGTGCCACCGCGCCAGCGGTGCTCACCTACGAGCAGTACTTC
size: NA; D: TRBD1; V: TRBV28; J: TRBJ2-7; CDR3: CASGGAGGSYGEQYF; DNA: TGTGCCAGCGGGGGAGCAGGGGGCTCCTACGGCGAGCAGTACTTC
size: NA; D: TRBD2; V: TRBV4-1; J: TRBJ2-3; CDR3: CASSQRSSGSTDTQYF; DNA: TGCGCCAGCAGCCAACGATCTAGCGGGAGTACAGATACGCAGTATTTT
size: once; D: TRBD2; V: TRBV11-3; J: TRBJ2-2; CDR3: CASSLDLLGRGTGELFF; DNA: TGTGCCAGCAGCTTAGACCTCTTGGGGAGGGGCACCGGGGAGCTGTTTTTT
size: NA; D: NA; V: TRBV4-1; J: TRBJ2-3; CDR3: CASSQEILRTLSTDTQYF; DNA: TGCGCCAGCAGCCAAGAAATCTTACGGACATTAAGCACAGATACGCAGTATTTT
size: NA; D: NA; V: TRBV19; J: TRBJ1-5; CDR3: CASSAGEINQPQHF; DNA: TGTGCCAGTAGTGCAGGGGAAATCAATCAGCCCCAGCATTTT
size: NA; D: TRBD2; V: TRBV11-2; J: TRBJ2-1; CDR3: CASSPFSGEMNEQFF; DNA: TGTGCCAGCAGCCCCTTTAGCGGGGAGATGAATGAGCAGTTCTTC
size: NA; D: TRBD2; V: TRBV9; J: TRBJ2-3; CDR3: CASSVVLAGSTDTQYF; DNA: TGTGCCAGCAGCGTAGTTTTAGCGGGGAGCACAGATACGCAGTATTTT
size: NA; D: TRBD1; V: TRBV29-1; J: TRBJ1-4; CDR3: CSVGGTGLVGEKLFF; DNA: TGCAGCGTTGGAGGGACAGGGCTGGTTGGGGAAAAACTGTTTTTT
size: NA; D: NA; V: TRBV7-6; J: TRBJ2-7; CDR3: CASSLGLALGEQYF; DNA: TGTGCCAGCAGCTTGGGTCTAGCGTTAGGCGAGCAGTACTTC
size: NA; D: NA; V: TRBV10-3; J: TRBJ2-1; CDR3: CAISEEAGYNEQFF; DNA: TGTGCCATCAGTGAGGAAGCGGGTTACAATGAGCAGTTCTTC
size: NA; D: NA; V: TRBV6-5; J: TRBJ1-3; CDR3: CASSGEWLSGNTIYF; DNA: TGTGCCAGCAGTGGTGAATGGCTCTCTGGAAACACCATATATTTT
size: NA; D: TRBD2; V: TRBV10-2; J: TRBJ2-1; CDR3: CASREPGLANNEQFF; DNA: TGCGCCAGCAGGGAACCGGGACTAGCGAACAATGAGCAGTTCTTC
size: NA; D: NA; V: TRBV14; J: TRBJ2-1; CDR3: CASSQDLTGSNEQFF; DNA: TGTGCCAGCAGCCAAGACTTGACAGGATCGAATGAGCAGTTCTTC
size: once; D: NA; V: TRBV28; J: TRBJ1-2; CDR3: CATQPGNYGYTF; DNA: TGTGCCACCCAACCGGGTAACTATGGCTACACCTTC
size: NA; D: NA; V: TRBV5-6; J: TRBJ1-5; CDR3: CASTYLGAQPQHF; DNA: TGTGCCAGTACATATTTAGGGGCACAGCCCCAGCATTTT
size: once; D: NA; V: TRBV28; J: TRBJ2-7; CDR3: CASSTNRDITYEQYF; DNA: TGTGCCAGCAGCACCAACCGGGACATTACCTACGAGCAGTACTTC